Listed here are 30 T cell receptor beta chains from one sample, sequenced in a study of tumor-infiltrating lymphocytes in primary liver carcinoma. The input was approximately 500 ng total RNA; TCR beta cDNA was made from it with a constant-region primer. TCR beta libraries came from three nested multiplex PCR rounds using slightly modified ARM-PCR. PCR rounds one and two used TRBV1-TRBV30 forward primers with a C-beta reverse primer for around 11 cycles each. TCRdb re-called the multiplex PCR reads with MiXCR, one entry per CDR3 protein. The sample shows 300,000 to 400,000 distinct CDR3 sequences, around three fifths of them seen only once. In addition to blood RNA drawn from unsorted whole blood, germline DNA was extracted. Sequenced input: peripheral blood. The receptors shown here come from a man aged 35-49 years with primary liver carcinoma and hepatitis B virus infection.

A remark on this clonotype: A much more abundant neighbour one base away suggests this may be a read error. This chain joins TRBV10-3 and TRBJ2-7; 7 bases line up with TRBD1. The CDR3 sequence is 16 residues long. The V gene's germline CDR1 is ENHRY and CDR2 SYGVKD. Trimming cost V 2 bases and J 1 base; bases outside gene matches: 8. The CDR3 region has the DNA TGTGCCATCAGTGAGGGAGTGGACAGGAATTCCTACGAGCAGTACTTC. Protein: CAISEGVDRNSYEQYF.

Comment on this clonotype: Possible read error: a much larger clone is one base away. CDR3 sequence: CASSLVSRSYEQYF. Here the CDR3 DNA reads TGTGCCAGCAGCCTGGTTAGCCGCTCCTACGAGCAGTACTTC. The chain combines TRBV28 with TRBJ2-7; D is ambiguous. The V gene's germline CDR1 is MDHEN and CDR2 SYDVKM. Trimming shortened V by 6 bases and J by 0 bases, and 12 bases separated the two germline ends. This CDR3 is built from 14 residues.

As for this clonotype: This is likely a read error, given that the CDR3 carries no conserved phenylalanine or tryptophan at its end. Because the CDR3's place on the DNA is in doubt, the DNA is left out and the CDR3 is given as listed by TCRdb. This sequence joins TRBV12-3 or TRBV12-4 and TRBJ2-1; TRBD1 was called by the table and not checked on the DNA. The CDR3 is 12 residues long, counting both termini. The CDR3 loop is CASSPGGGRWVS.

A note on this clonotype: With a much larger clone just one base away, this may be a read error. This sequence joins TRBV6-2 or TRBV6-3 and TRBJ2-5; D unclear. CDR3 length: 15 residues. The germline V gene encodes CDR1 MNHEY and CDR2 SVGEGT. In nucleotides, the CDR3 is TGTCCCAGCAGTCAGGATCCGGGCCGGAAAGAGACCCAGTACTTC. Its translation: CPSSQDPGRKETQYF.

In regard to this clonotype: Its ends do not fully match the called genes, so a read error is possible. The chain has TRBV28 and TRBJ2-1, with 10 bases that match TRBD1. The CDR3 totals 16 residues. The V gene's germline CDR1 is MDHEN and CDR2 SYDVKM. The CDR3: CASITRRTGGNNEQFF. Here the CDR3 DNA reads TGTGCCAGCATTACTCGAAGGACAGGGGGGAACAATGAGCAATTCTTC.

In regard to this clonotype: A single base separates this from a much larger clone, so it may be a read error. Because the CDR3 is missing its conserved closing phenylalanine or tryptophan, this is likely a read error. The CDR3, as DNA: TGTGCCAGCACCTCGGACAGTAACACTGAAGCTTTCCTT. The encoded protein is CASTSDSNTEAFL. This chain joins TRBV6-2 or TRBV6-3 and TRBJ1-1; D may be TRBD1 (6 bases). The CDR3 consists of 13 residues. With 7 bases removed from V and 2 bases from J, the gap between germline ends came to 11 bases. Germline V gene sequence: CDR1 MNHEY, CDR2 SVGEGT.

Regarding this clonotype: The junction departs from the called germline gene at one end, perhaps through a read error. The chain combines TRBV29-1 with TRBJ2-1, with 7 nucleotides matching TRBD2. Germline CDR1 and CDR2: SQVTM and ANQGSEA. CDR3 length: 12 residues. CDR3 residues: CSVSHTSGTISF. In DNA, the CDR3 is TGCAGCGTTTCTCACACGTCTGGGACTATTTCCTTC.

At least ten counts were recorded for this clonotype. CDR3 DNA sequence: TGTGCCAGCAGCTTGGGTCAGGGCTTGGTAGATACGCAGTATTTT. Translation: CASSLGQGLVDTQYF. The chain links TRBV5-5 to TRBJ2-3; the D gene is possibly TRBD1 (5 bases). The V gene's germline CDR1 is SGHKS and CDR2 YYEKEE (reference sequence). The V end lost 0 bases, the J end lost 5 bases, and 13 bases lay between the germline ends. This CDR3 contains 15 residues. The whole variable domain, filled in from reference TRBV5-5 and TRBJ2-3, reads DAGVTQSPTHLIKTRGQQVTLRCSPISGHKSVSWYQQVLGQGPQFIFQYYEKEERGRGNFPDRFSARQFPNYSSELNVNALLLGDSALYLCASSLGQGLVDTQYFGPGTRLTVL.

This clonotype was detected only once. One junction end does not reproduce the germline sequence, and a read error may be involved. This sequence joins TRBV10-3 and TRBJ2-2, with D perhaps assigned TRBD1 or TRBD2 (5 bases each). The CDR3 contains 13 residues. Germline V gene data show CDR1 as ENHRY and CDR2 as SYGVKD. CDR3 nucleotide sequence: TGTGTCATCAGTGAGGGGAAGACCGGGGAGCTGTTTTTT. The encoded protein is CVISEGKTGELFF.

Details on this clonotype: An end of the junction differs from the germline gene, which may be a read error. The CDR3 region is CACSLIVLGDEQFF. In nucleotides, the CDR3 is TGTGCCTGCTCACTTATAGTTCTGGGTGACGAGCAGTTCTTC. The V call is TRBV18, the J call TRBJ2-1, with unresolved D. The CDR3 covers 14 residues. The germline V gene encodes CDR1 KGHSH and CDR2 LQKENI.

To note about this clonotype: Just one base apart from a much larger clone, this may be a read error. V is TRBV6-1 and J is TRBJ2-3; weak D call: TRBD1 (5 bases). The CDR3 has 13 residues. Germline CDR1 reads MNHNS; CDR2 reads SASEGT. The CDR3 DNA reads TGTGCCGGCAGTGAACAGGGCACAGATACGCAGTATTTT. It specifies CAGSEQGTDTQYF.

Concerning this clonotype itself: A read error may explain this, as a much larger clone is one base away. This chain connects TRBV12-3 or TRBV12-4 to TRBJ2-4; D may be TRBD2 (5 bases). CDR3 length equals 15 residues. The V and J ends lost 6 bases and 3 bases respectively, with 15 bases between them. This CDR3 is CASSPLAIVKNIQYF. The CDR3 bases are TGTGCCAGCAGCCCCCTAGCCATAGTCAAAAACATTCAGTACTTC.

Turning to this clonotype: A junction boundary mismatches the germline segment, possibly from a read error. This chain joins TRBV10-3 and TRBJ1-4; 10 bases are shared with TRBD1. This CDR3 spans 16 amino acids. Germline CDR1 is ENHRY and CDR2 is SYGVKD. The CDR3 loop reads CASRDRGEETNEKLLF. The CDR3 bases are TGTGCCAGCCGGGACAGGGGAGAAGAAACTAATGAAAAACTGCTTTTT.

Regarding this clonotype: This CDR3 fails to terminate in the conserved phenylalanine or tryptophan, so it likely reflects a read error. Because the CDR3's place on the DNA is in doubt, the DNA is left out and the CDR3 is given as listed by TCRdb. The CDR3 sequence is CASSYLVGTDEFL. The genes are TRBV6-6 and TRBJ2-1; TRBD1, as called in the table, went unchecked against the DNA. The germline CDR1 and CDR2 sequences are MNHNY and SVGAGI (reference sequence). The CDR3 is 13 residues long, ends included.

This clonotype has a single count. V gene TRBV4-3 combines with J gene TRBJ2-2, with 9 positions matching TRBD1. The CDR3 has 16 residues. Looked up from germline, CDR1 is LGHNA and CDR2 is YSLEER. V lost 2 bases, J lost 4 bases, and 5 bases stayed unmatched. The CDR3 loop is CASSQRGTGTTGELFF. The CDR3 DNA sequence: TGCGCCAGCAGCCAAAGAGGGACAGGGACCACCGGGGAGCTGTTTTTT.

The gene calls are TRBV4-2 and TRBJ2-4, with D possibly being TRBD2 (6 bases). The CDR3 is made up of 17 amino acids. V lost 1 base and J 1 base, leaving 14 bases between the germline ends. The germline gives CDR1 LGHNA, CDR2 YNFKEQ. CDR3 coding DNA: TGTGCCAGCAGCCAAGCGAACTCTCGGGGGGCCAAAAACATTCAGTACTTC. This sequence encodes CASSQANSRGAKNIQYF.

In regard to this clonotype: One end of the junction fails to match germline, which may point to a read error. The CDR3 coding sequence is TGTGCCAGCAGCTTGGTTGCGGTTCCCACTGGAGCTTTCTTT. Protein product: CASSLVAVPTGAFF. V gene TRBV5-6 combines with J gene TRBJ1-1, with D unresolved. CDR3 length equals 14 residues. The V gene's germline CDR1 is SGHDT and CDR2 YYEEEE.

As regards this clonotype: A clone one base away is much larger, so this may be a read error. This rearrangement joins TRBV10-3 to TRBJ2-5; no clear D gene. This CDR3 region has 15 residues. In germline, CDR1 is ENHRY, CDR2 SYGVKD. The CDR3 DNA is TGTGTCATCAGTGAATCCCAGGTGTTCCAAGAGACCCAGTACTTC. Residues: CVISESQVFQETQYF.

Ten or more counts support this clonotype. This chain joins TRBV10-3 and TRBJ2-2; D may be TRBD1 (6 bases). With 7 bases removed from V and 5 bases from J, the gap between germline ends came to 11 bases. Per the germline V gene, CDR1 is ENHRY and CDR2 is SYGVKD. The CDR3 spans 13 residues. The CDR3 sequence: CAITGVNTGELFF. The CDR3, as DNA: TGTGCCATCACAGGGGTGAATACCGGGGAGCTGTTTTTT.

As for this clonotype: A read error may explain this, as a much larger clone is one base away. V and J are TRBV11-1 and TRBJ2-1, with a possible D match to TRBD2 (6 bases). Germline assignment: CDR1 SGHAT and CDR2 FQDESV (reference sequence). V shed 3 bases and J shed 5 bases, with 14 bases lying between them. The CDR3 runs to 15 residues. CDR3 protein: CASSLAGRGNNEQFF. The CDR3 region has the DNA TGTGCCAGCAGCTTGGCCGGGCGGGGTAACAATGAGCAGTTCTTC.

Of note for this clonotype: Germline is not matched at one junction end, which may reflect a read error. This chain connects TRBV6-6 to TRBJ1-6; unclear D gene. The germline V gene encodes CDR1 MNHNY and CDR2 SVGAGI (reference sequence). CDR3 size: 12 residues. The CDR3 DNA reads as TGTGCCGGCAGTACCTCAAGCGGTACCCTCCACTTT. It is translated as CAGSTSSGTLHF.

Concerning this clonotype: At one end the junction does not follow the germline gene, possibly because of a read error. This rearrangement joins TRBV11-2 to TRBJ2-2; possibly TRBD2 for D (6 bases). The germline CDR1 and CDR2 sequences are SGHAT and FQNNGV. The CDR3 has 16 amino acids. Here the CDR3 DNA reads TGTGTCAGCAGCCAGTTAGTGGGAGGCCGGCCCGGGGAGCTGTTTTTT. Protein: CVSSQLVGGRPGELFF.

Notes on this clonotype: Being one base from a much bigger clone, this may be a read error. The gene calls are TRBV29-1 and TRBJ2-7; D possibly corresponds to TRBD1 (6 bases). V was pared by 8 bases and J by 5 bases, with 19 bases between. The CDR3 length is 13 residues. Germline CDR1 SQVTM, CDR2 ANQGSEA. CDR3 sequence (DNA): TGCAGCCTGAGGGGGTGGCGTTCCCACGAGCAGTACTTC. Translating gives CSLRGWRSHEQYF.

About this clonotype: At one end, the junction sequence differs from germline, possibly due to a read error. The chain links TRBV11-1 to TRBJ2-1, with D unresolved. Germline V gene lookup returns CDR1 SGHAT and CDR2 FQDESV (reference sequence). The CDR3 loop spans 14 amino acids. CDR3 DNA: TGTGCCAGCAGCTTAGAGAGTGGGTACAATGAGCAGCTCTTC. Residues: CASSLESGYNEQLF.

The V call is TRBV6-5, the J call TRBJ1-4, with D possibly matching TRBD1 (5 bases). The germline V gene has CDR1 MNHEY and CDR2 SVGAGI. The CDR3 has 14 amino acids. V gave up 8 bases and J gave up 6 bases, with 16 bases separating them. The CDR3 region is CASASGGEDEKLFF. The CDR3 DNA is TGTGCCAGCGCTAGTGGGGGGGAGGATGAAAAACTGTTTTTT.

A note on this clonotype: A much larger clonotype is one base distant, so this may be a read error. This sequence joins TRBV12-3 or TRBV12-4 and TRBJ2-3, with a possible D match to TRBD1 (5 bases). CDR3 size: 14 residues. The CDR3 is CDSSFQGITDTQYF. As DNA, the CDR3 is TGTGACAGCAGTTTTCAGGGTATCACAGATACGCAGTATTTT.

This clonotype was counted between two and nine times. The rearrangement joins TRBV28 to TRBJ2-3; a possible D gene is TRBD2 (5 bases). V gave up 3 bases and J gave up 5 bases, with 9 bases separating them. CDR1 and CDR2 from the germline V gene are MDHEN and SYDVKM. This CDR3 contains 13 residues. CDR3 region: CASSFRGRDTQYF. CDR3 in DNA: TGTGCCAGCAGTTTCCGAGGGCGAGATACGCAGTATTTT.

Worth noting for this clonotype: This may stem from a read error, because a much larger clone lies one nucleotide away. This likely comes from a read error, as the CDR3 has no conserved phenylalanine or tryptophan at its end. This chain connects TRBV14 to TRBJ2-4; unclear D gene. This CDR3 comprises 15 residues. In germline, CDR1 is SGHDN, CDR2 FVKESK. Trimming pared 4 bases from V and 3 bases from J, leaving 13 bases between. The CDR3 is CASSLFADFKNIQYI. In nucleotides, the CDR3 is TGTGCCAGCAGCCTATTCGCGGATTTCAAAAACATTCAGTACATC.

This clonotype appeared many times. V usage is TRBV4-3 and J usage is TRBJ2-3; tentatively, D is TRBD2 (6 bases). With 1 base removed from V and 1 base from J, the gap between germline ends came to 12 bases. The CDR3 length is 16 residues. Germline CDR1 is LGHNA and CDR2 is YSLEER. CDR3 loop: CASSQAWASGTDTQYF. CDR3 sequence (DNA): TGCGCCAGCAGCCAAGCTTGGGCTAGCGGCACAGATACGCAGTATTTT.

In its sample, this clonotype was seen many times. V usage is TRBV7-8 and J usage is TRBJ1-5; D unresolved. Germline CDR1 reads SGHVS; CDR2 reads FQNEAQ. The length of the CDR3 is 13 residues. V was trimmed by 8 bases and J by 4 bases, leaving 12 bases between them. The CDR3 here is CASSIGVNQPQHF. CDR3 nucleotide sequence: TGTGCCAGCTCGATCGGCGTGAATCAGCCCCAGCATTTT. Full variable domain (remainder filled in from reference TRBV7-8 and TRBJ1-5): GAGVSQSPRYKVAKRGQDVALRCDPISGHVSLFWYQQALGQGPEFLTYFQNEAQLDKSGLPSDRFFAERPEGSVSTLKIQRTQQEDSAVYLCASSIGVNQPQHFGDGTRLSIL.